This T cell receptor beta chain comes out of a study of T-cell reconstitution after alpha-beta-depleted transplantation in children. The CDR3 covers 15 residues. Unique molecular identifiers were incorporated during preparation of the TCRbeta library. TCRdb ran MiXCR on the PCR reads and lists one entry per CDR3 protein. The sample lists some 290,000 distinct CDR3 sequences, 9.9% occurring once. The clonotype originates from a human donor who donated a stem cell graft to a child with SCID. This sample comprised PBMCs from the stem cell graft donor, obtained from the stem cell graft. The chain couples TRBV21-1 to TRBJ2-3; the table's D gene call, TRBD2, was not cross checked with the DNA. TRBV21-1 is an annotated pseudogene. The CDR3 DNA reads as TGTGCCAGCAGCAAGAGGTTGGAGGAGACAGATACGCAGTATTTT. It specifies CASSKRLEETDTQYF.